The clone carrying this T cell receptor (beta chain) was counted at least ten times. No antigen is known for it. CDR1 is SEHNR and CDR2 is FQNEAQ in the germline V gene (reference sequence). Trimming cost V 0 bases and J 2 bases, with 7 bases left between them. The CDR3 is made up of 15 amino acids. Regions amplified from RNA transcripts were the TCR beta CDR3 regions. HTBI primers were the set used in a first-round RT-PCR of the TCR CDR3. TCRdb redid the calling of the multiplex PCR reads with MiXCR, one entry per CDR3 protein. The sample lists around 480,000 distinct CDR3 sequences, approximately 15% occurring once. The entry originates in a study of T cells in Graves' hyperthyroidism and ophthalmopathy. Overall study: It was at initial diagnosis, before any treatment, that peripheral blood was collected. Study outcomes and limitations: It was a median about 6 months before onset that the model predicted ophthalmopathy. Most thyroid clonotypes that were expanded above 0.001 also turned up in blood.

Material: blood. The clonotype comes from a woman between 18 and 29 years old with Graves' hyperthyroidism. The V gene is TRBV7-9, the J gene TRBJ2-2; D not certain. CDR3 loop: CASSLAPINTGELFF. The CDR3 region has the DNA TGTGCCAGCAGCTTAGCACCTATTAACACCGGGGAGCTGTTTTTT. The full variable domain, rest sourced from reference TRBV7-9 and TRBJ2-2, is DTGVSQNPRHKITKRGQNVTFRCDPISEHNRLYWYRQTLGQGPEFLTYFQNEAQLEKSRLLSDRFSAERPKGSFSTLEIQRTEQGDSAMYLCASSLAPINTGELFFGEGSRLTVL.